A selection of T cell receptor beta chains follows, all from one sample in a study of identical twins. TCRdb reprocessed the 5' RACE reads via MiXCR and lists one record per CDR3 protein. The sample includes about 660,000 distinct CDR3 sequences, 8.6% of them seen just once. The same specimen was also included in a second study, on yellow fever vaccine responses in identical twins.

Sequencing was performed on PBMCs. These receptors were taken from a woman between 18 and 30 years old in good health. The CDR3 runs from the conserved cysteine through the conserved F or W. Fields, in order: V gene, J gene, CDR3 protein.

TRBV7-9	TRBJ2-1	CASSPQGGSYNEQFF
TRBV5-1	TRBJ2-7	CASSLVGASYEQYF
TRBV29-1	TRBJ2-7	CSVEDGQGAYEQYF
TRBV19	TRBJ2-2	CASTRERFRIGELFF
TRBV7-2	TRBJ2-7	CASSLVGSGLSSYEQYF
TRBV27	TRBJ2-7	CASSSPGQGREQYF
TRBV29-1	TRBJ2-3	CSAGRGPGDYTDTQYF
TRBV10-1	TRBJ2-3	CATQETLTTDTQYF
TRBV6-5	TRBJ2-7	CASSLAGNRASYEQYF
TRBV27	TRBJ2-3	CASSLGVGTDTDTQYF
TRBV3-1	TRBJ2-3	CASSPAGKGPDTQYF
TRBV3-1	TRBJ2-1	CASSQRTGQAGLAEFF
TRBV29-1	TRBJ2-2	CSVSLGAPGELFF
TRBV6-1	TRBJ1-2	CASSERFRTEYGYTF
TRBV24-1	TRBJ2-2	CATSGLAGGPPGELFF
TRBV20-1	TRBJ2-1	CSARNPRGDYNEQFF
TRBV6-1	TRBJ2-7	CASILTGGSYEQYF
TRBV10-3	TRBJ2-7	CAIIGLAAVPYEQYF
TRBV28	TRBJ2-1	CASRGWGTRDYNEQFF
TRBV5-1	TRBJ2-1	CASSLGEGLANEQFF